The clone carrying this T cell receptor beta chain is a singleton in its sample. Its antigen is not identified. An end of the junction differs from the germline gene, which may be a read error. The source of the sample is a study of T cell repertoires in cytomegalovirus infection. Study overall: Shared public TCR beta signatures pointed to both CMV infection and a matching HLA type. Study observations and caveats: The cumulative frequency of public TCR beta families distinguished individuals who carried CMV together with the relevant HLA. The ex vivo response was dominated by HLA-C-restricted CMV-specific TCR beta clonotypes.

The CDR3 spans 14 residues. The germline V gene has CDR1 SQVTM and CDR2 ANQGSEA. One entry per CDR3 protein results from TCRdb running MiXCR on the reads. The sample comprises hundreds of thousands of distinct CDR3 sequences, roughly 24% of which are singletons, and less than 10% rests with the top ten. This sequence joins TRBV29-1 and TRBJ2-1, with 7 bases fitting TRBD2. The origin of this receptor is a human donor in good health (CMV status not recorded). Some clones in this sample may be carry-over from other donors' samples. Sequencing was carried out using CD8+ T cells from PBMCs. The CDR3 nucleotides are TGCAGCGTCACTCAAGGGACTAACTACAATGAACAGTTCTTC. Protein product: CSVTQGTNYNEQFF.